This TCR beta chain was sequenced in a study of T-cell reconstitution after alpha-beta-depleted transplantation in children. A TCRbeta library incorporating unique molecular identifiers was prepared. TCRdb ran MiXCR on the PCR reads and lists one entry per CDR3 protein. The top ten clones hold 3.3% of a sample with about 540,000 distinct CDR3 sequences, around 19% of them seen once. V shed 4 bases, J shed 0 bases, and the junction held 4 bases outside the gene matches. CDR1 and CDR2 (germline): SNHLY, FYNNEI. This CDR3 is 15 amino acids long. The input for sequencing was PBMCs from the stem cell graft donor, taken from the stem cell graft. This chain joins TRBV2 and TRBJ2-7; 9 bases are shared with TRBD1. This clonotype was obtained from a human donor who donated a stem cell graft to a child with acute lymphoblastic leukemia. CDR3 sequence reads: CASSANRGPSYEQYF. As DNA, the CDR3 is TGTGCCAGCAGTGCTAACAGGGGGCCCTCCTACGAGCAGTACTTC.